The clone carrying this T cell receptor (beta chain) was observed many times. Its antigen is unidentified. Using its own MiXCR run on the 5' RACE reads, TCRdb lists one record per CDR3 protein. The sample lists about 430,000 distinct CDR3 sequences, over 15% occurring once. The CDR3 totals 15 residues. V lost 4 bases and J lost 2, with 15 bases in between. Germline CDR1 is SGHRS and CDR2 is YFSETQ. This sample was taken from a study of T-cell memory formation after mild COVID-19. Across the study: TCR clusters mostly belonged to single donors.

Study-wide results and limits: Shrinking CD4+ clones were chiefly CM and EM; CD8+ ones were chiefly EMRA. Pre-infection memory carried some responding clones, suggesting that cross-reactive memory joined.

The chain couples TRBV5-1 to TRBJ1-2, with TRBD1 as a possible D gene (6 bases). Sequencing was done on a sample of PBMCs or a T cell subset sorted from them (not recorded which). This TCR came from a man aged 18 to 30 who had mild COVID-19 (a few samples of this study predate the infection). Cell type and time point are not known. This chain's CDR3 is CASSQGQTGNYGYTF. The CDR3 bases are TGCGCCAGCAGCCAAGGACAGACGGGCAACTATGGCTACACCTTC.